This T cell receptor beta chain came from a study of blood T cell repertoires in COVID-19. In the study overall: Donors in the United States, Italy and Spain gave samples during acute or convalescent COVID-19.

TCRdb's copy holds only in-frame clones and misses some; the assay was immunoSEQ multiplex PCR. The data contain about 57,000 clones, 82% of them singletons. CDR1 LNHDA and CDR2 SQIVND come from the germline V gene (reference sequence). Germline trimming cut 5 bases from V and 3 bases from J; bases unmatched to any gene: 1. This CDR3 has 13 amino acids. This chain uses TRBV19 with TRBJ2-3; 8 positions match TRBD2. The sequence came from a woman aged 60-75 years with acute or convalescent COVID-19. The sequenced sample was peripheral blood. CDR3 sequence: CASSPGGTDTQYF. CDR3 nucleotide sequence: TGTGCCAGTAGTCCGGGGGGGACAGATACGCAGTATTTT.